This T cell receptor beta chain was profiled in a study of blood T cells in healthy people across ages. Then a second PCR, running about 6 to 11 cycles, was carried out with a sample-barcoded 5' primer and a J-beta primer mix. The template-switch adaptor was a 5' adaptor with 12 random nucleotides. It tagged each cDNA molecule. Each CDR3 protein gets one entry after TCRdb re-called the 5' RACE reads with MiXCR. Found here are 1,500,000 or so distinct CDR3 sequences, approximately 43% of them singletons; the top ten hold about 4.1%. This clonotype was detected only a few times. Germline V gene data show CDR1 as SNHLY and CDR2 as FYNNEI. This CDR3 spans 13 amino acids. The ends were cut back, 5 bases at V and 5 bases at J, with 12 bases in the middle.

This chain uses TRBV2 with TRBJ1-2; D may be TRBD1 (5 bases). Material: blood. The source is a woman under 30 in good health. The CDR3 protein is CASSSYRFYGYTF. DNA for the CDR3: TGTGCCAGCAGTTCTTACAGGTTTTATGGCTACACCTTC.